A selection of T cell receptor beta chains follows, all from one sample in a study of blood T cells in healthy people across ages. TCRdb re-derived calls from the 5' RACE reads in MiXCR, one entry per CDR3 protein. In the table there are 1.5 million to 1.9 million distinct CDR3 sequences, roughly 43% of which are singletons. Sequenced material: blood. Receptors originate from a woman aged 18-35 years in good health. The CDR3 runs from the conserved cysteine through the conserved F or W. Each record gives: V gene, J gene, D gene, CDR3 length, clone size, CDR3 DNA, CDR3 protein. D genes are given only for firm matches. Not all rows give a size; the values are once, few, many and, for expanded clones, a class.

V gene: TRBV4-3
J gene: TRBJ2-1
D gene: .
CDR3 length: 15
clone size: .
CDR3 DNA: TGCGCCAGCAGCCAAGATATGGACGGATACAATGAGCAGTTCTTC
CDR3 protein: CASSQDMDGYNEQFF

V gene: TRBV7-9
J gene: TRBJ1-5
D gene: .
CDR3 length: 15
clone size: .
CDR3 DNA: TGTGCCAGCAGCCTCTCCTCGGTGAAGAATCAGCCCCAGCATTTT
CDR3 protein: CASSLSSVKNQPQHF

V gene: TRBV27
J gene: TRBJ2-3
D gene: TRBD2
CDR3 length: 16
clone size: .
CDR3 DNA: TGTGCCAGCAGTTTCTCCGCGGGGGGGCGCACAGATACGCAGTATTTT
CDR3 protein: CASSFSAGGRTDTQYF

V gene: TRBV29-1
J gene: TRBJ2-7
D gene: .
CDR3 length: 11
clone size: many
CDR3 DNA: TGCAGCGTTCAGGGGACCTACGAGCAGTACTTC
CDR3 protein: CSVQGTYEQYF

V gene: TRBV6-2/TRBV6-3
J gene: TRBJ2-3
D gene: TRBD1
CDR3 length: 15
clone size: few
CDR3 DNA: TGTGCCAGCAGACCAGCGGGACAGGGATCAGATACGCAGTATTTT
CDR3 protein: CASRPAGQGSDTQYF

V gene: TRBV12-3/TRBV12-4
J gene: TRBJ2-7
D gene: .
CDR3 length: 15
clone size: .
CDR3 DNA: TGTGCCAGCAGTTTTGGGGCAGGGAACCTCTACGAGCAGTACTTC
CDR3 protein: CASSFGAGNLYEQYF

V gene: TRBV29-1
J gene: TRBJ1-1
D gene: .
CDR3 length: 12
clone size: .
CDR3 DNA: TGCAGCGTTGCCCGTGATAACACTGAAGCTTTCTTT
CDR3 protein: CSVARDNTEAFF

V gene: TRBV15
J gene: TRBJ2-1
D gene: .
CDR3 length: 16
clone size: few
CDR3 DNA: TGTGCCACCAGCAGAAAGGGACGTAGCTCCTACAATGAGCAGTTCTTC
CDR3 protein: CATSRKGRSSYNEQFF

V gene: TRBV10-1
J gene: TRBJ1-6
D gene: TRBD1
CDR3 length: 15
clone size: .
CDR3 DNA: TGCGCCAGATGGCCGCGACAGGGCGGGGATTCACCCCTCCACTTT
CDR3 protein: CARWPRQGGDSPLHF

V gene: TRBV18
J gene: TRBJ1-6
D gene: .
CDR3 length: 15
clone size: few
CDR3 DNA: TGTGCCAGCTCACCGTCCCGGGTCAATAATTCACCCCTCCACTTT
CDR3 protein: CASSPSRVNNSPLHF

V gene: TRBV4-2
J gene: TRBJ1-2
D gene: .
CDR3 length: 15
clone size: .
CDR3 DNA: TGTGCCAGCAGCCGGAATCCACAGGGTTTAGAGGGCTACACCTTC
CDR3 protein: CASSRNPQGLEGYTF

V gene: TRBV20-1
J gene: TRBJ2-1
D gene: TRBD2
CDR3 length: 14
clone size: .
CDR3 DNA: TGCAGTGCTAGTGGGGGGGATGTCTACAATGAGCAGTTCTTC
CDR3 protein: CSASGGDVYNEQFF

V gene: TRBV20-1
J gene: TRBJ1-2
D gene: .
CDR3 length: 15
clone size: few
CDR3 DNA: TGCAGTGCTAGACAACTTGACAGGTCACGGTATGGCTACACCTTC
CDR3 protein: CSARQLDRSRYGYTF

V gene: TRBV3-1
J gene: TRBJ2-2
D gene: .
CDR3 length: 14
clone size: few
CDR3 DNA: TGTGCCAGCAGCCGACCGCTGAACACTGGGGAGCTGTTTTTT
CDR3 protein: CASSRPLNTGELFF

V gene: TRBV9
J gene: TRBJ2-1
D gene: .
CDR3 length: 14
clone size: .
CDR3 DNA: TGTGCCAGCAGCGTAGTGACCGCGCACAATGAGCAGTTCTTC
CDR3 protein: CASSVVTAHNEQFF

V gene: TRBV7-8
J gene: TRBJ2-1
D gene: TRBD2
CDR3 length: 15
clone size: .
CDR3 DNA: TGTGCCAGCAGTCCAGGCCCGGGAGGTACGTATGAGCAGTTCTTC
CDR3 protein: CASSPGPGGTYEQFF

V gene: TRBV27
J gene: TRBJ2-1
D gene: .
CDR3 length: 15
clone size: few
CDR3 DNA: TGTGCCAGCAGTGGTAGGGGGGAGTCCTACAATGAGCAGTTCTTC
CDR3 protein: CASSGRGESYNEQFF

V gene: TRBV7-8
J gene: TRBJ1-1
D gene: .
CDR3 length: 13
clone size: .
CDR3 DNA: TGTGCCAGCAGCTTAGATCGGCAGGGTGAAGCTTTCTTT
CDR3 protein: CASSLDRQGEAFF

V gene: TRBV20-1
J gene: TRBJ2-1
D gene: .
CDR3 length: 16
clone size: few
CDR3 DNA: TGCAGTGCTAGAGATCCAGGGAAAGGCTCCTACAATGAGCAGTTCTTC
CDR3 protein: CSARDPGKGSYNEQFF

V gene: TRBV7-9
J gene: TRBJ2-7
D gene: .
CDR3 length: 15
clone size: .
CDR3 DNA: TGTGCCAGCAGCTCCGCTTTAGTGGGGCGGGACGAGCAGTACTTC
CDR3 protein: CASSSALVGRDEQYF

V gene: TRBV4-1
J gene: TRBJ2-4
D gene: .
CDR3 length: 17
clone size: .
CDR3 DNA: TGCGCCAGCAGCCAAGATGTGGGCAGACGAGCCAAAAACATTCAGTACTTC
CDR3 protein: CASSQDVGRRAKNIQYF

V gene: TRBV24-1
J gene: TRBJ1-1
D gene: TRBD1
CDR3 length: 14
clone size: few
CDR3 DNA: TGTGCCACCAGTGACCCGGGACAGGGGTCGGAAGCTTTCTTT
CDR3 protein: CATSDPGQGSEAFF

V gene: TRBV7-2
J gene: TRBJ2-1
D gene: .
CDR3 length: 16
clone size: few
CDR3 DNA: TGTGCCAGCAGCTTAGAGCCCCTCCGCTCAAGAGAGACCCAGTTCTTC
CDR3 protein: CASSLEPLRSRETQFF

V gene: TRBV12-5
J gene: TRBJ2-7
D gene: TRBD2
CDR3 length: 19
clone size: .
CDR3 DNA: TGTGCTAGGGGACTTCTCGGGACTAGCGGGAGAGGGAACTACAATGAGCAGTACTTC
CDR3 protein: CARGLLGTSGRGNYNEQYF